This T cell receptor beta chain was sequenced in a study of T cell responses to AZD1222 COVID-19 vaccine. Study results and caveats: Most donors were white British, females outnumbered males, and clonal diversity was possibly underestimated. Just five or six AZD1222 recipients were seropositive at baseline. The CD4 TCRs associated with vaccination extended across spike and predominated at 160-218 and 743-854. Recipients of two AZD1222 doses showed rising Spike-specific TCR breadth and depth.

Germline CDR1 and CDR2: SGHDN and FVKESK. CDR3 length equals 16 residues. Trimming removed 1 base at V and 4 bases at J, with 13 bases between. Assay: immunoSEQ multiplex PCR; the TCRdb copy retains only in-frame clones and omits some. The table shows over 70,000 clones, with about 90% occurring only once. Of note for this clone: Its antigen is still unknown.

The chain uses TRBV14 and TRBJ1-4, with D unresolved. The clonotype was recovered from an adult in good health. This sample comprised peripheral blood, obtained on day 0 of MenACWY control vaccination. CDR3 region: CASSQVLGGSNEKLFF. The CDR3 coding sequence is TGTGCCAGCAGCCAAGTCTTGGGAGGGAGTAATGAAAAACTGTTTTTT.